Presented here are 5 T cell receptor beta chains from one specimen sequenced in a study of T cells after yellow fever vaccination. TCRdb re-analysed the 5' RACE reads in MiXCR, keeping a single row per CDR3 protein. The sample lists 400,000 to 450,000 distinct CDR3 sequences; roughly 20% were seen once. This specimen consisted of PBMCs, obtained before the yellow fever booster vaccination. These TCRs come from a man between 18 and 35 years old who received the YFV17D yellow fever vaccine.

The DNA of the CDR3 is TGCGCCAGCAGCTTGGCAGACGGGGCCTTTACCTATGGCTACACCTTC. Protein: CASSLADGAFTYGYTF. This rearrangement joins TRBV5-1 to TRBJ1-2; tentative D call: TRBD1 (5 bases). CDR1 SGHRS and CDR2 YFSETQ come from the germline V gene. Between the trimmed V and J ends, which lost 0 bases and 4 bases, there was a span of 16 bases. This CDR3 contains 16 residues.

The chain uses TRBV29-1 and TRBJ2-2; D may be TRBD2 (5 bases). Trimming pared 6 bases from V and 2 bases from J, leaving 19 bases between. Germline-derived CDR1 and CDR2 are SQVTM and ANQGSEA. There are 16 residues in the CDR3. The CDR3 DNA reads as TGCAGCGTGGACGCTCGGGGTCGGACCAACACCGGGGAGCTGTTTTTT. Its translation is CSVDARGRTNTGELFF.

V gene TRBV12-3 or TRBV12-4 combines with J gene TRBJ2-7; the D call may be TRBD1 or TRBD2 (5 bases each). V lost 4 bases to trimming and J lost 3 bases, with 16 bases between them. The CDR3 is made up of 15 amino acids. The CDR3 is CASSSGRDRFYEQYF. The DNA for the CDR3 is TGTGCCAGCAGTTCGGGCCGGGACCGTTTCTACGAGCAGTACTTC.

The CDR3: CASSKPDTYGYTF. The CDR3 nucleotides read TGTGCCAGCAGCAAGCCAGATACCTATGGCTACACCTTC. V gene TRBV7-9 combines with J gene TRBJ1-2, with no clear D. CDR3 length: 13 amino acids. V lost 5 bases and J 4 bases, leaving 11 bases between the germline ends. CDR1 is SEHNR, CDR2 FQNEAQ, per germline (reference sequence).

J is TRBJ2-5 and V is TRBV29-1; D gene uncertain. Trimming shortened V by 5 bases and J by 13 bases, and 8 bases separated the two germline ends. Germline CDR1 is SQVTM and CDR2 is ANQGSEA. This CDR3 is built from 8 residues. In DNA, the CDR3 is TGCAGCGTTTCCGATGGGTACTTC. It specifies CSVSDGYF.